A selection of T cell receptor beta chains follows, all from one sample in a study of T cells after yellow fever vaccination. MiXCR, applied by TCRdb to the 5' RACE reads, yields one record per CDR3 protein. The sample records around 320,000 distinct CDR3 sequences, approximately 11% being singletons. The sequencing here drew on CD4+ T cells sorted from PBMCs, taken 45 days after the yellow fever booster vaccination. These receptors were collected from a man younger than 35 who received the YFV17D yellow fever vaccine. Both conserved end residues are part of each CDR3. The order of the fields is CDR3 DNA, CDR3 protein, clone size, D gene, J gene, V gene. D genes are given only for firm matches. Clone size appears in some rows only: once, few, many, or a class for an expanded clone.

TGCAGCGTTGAAGATACGGTAAAAGGCACTGAAGCTTTCTTT | CSVEDTVKGTEAFF | many | NA | TRBJ1-1 | TRBV29-1
TGTGCCAGCAGTTACTCGATCCCCACTAGCGGGGGCCTCACAGATACGCAGTATTTT | CASSYSIPTSGGLTDTQYF | many | TRBD2 | TRBJ2-3 | TRBV6-5
TGTGCCAGTCGCCGCCGGGGGGGTCAGGCGCAGTATTTT | CASRRRGGQAQYF | few | TRBD2 | TRBJ2-3 | TRBV12-3/TRBV12-4
TGCAGTGCGGACCAGGACAGGGGTTCGCAGTATTTT | CSADQDRGSQYF | few | TRBD1 | TRBJ2-3 | TRBV20-1
TGTGCCAGCAGTTATGGGGTCAGGGGTCGTGGCGAGCAGTACTTC | CASSYGVRGRGEQYF | NA | NA | TRBJ2-7 | TRBV27
TGCAGTGCTAGTTCAGGATCGGCCAAAAACATTCAGTACTTC | CSASSGSAKNIQYF | few | NA | TRBJ2-4 | TRBV20-1
TGTGCCAGCAGTCAAGGAAGGGACAATGAGCAGTTCTTC | CASSQGRDNEQFF | NA | NA | TRBJ2-1 | TRBV2
TGTGCCTGGTCGGACTCGGGACTGGCTGAAGCTTTCTTT | CAWSDSGLAEAFF | NA | NA | TRBJ1-1 | TRBV30
TGTGCCAGCATCAACACGGGGGGCACTGAAGCTTTCTTT | CASINTGGTEAFF | many | NA | TRBJ1-1 | TRBV6-5
TGTGCCAGTAGCGACAACTCCTACAATGAGCAGTTCTTC | CASSDNSYNEQFF | NA | NA | TRBJ2-1 | TRBV6-1
TGTGCCAGCAGCGCACAGGGAGGAGCTAACTATGGCTACACCTTC | CASSAQGGANYGYTF | NA | NA | TRBJ1-2 | TRBV7-2
TGTGCCAGCAGCTCGGGACTATACTACAATGAGCAGTTCTTC | CASSSGLYYNEQFF | NA | TRBD2 | TRBJ2-1 | TRBV7-9
TGTGCCAGCAGAACCCCAGCGGGGCGGCGGGAGACCCAGTACTTC | CASRTPAGRRETQYF | NA | TRBD2 | TRBJ2-5 | TRBV6-2/TRBV6-3
TGTGCCAGCAGTTGGGCAGGGGCGGCCTACGAGCAGTACTTC | CASSWAGAAYEQYF | NA | NA | TRBJ2-7 | TRBV7-2
TGTGCCAGCAGTGCCACCGGGACATCCTACGAGCAGTACTTC | CASSATGTSYEQYF | few | NA | TRBJ2-7 | TRBV12-3/TRBV12-4
TGTGCCAGCAGTTCCAGGGGGCCAGGGTCACCCCTCCACTTT | CASSSRGPGSPLHF | NA | TRBD1 | TRBJ1-6 | TRBV6-6
TGTGCCAGCAGCATGGGACTAGCAGCTAGCACAGATACGCAGTATTTT | CASSMGLAASTDTQYF | NA | TRBD2 | TRBJ2-3 | TRBV9
TGTGCCAGCAGCCCGACCGGGACTAGCGGGGGCCCGGATACGCAGTATTTT | CASSPTGTSGGPDTQYF | many | TRBD2 | TRBJ2-3 | TRBV7-2
TGTGCCAGCAGGGGAATGGGGGACTATGGCTACACCTTC | CASRGMGDYGYTF | many | NA | TRBJ1-2 | TRBV6-5
TGTGCCAGCAGATCGGGACTAGCGGGGGCGGCAGATACGCAGTATTTT | CASRSGLAGAADTQYF | few | TRBD2 | TRBJ2-3 | TRBV7-2
TGTGCCAGCAGCTCAGACCTCGGGACTTTGAACACCGGGGAGCTGTTTTTT | CASSSDLGTLNTGELFF | NA | NA | TRBJ2-2 | TRBV7-9
TGTGCCAGCAGCCCGAACGGGCCCCTAGCTTTCTTT | CASSPNGPLAFF | NA | NA | TRBJ1-1 | TRBV7-2
TGTGCCAGCTCTTCGACAGGCGGGACCTCCTCTGGCTACACCTTC | CASSSTGGTSSGYTF | few | NA | TRBJ1-2 | TRBV18
TGTGCCAGCGGGACAGTATTCTATGGCTACACCTTC | CASGTVFYGYTF | NA | TRBD1 | TRBJ1-2 | TRBV7-9
TGTGCCAGCGGCTCAGGCTACGAGCAGTACTTC | CASGSGYEQYF | NA | NA | TRBJ2-7 | TRBV12-3/TRBV12-4
TGTGCCAGCAGTTTACGGGGAAACACCGGGGAGCTGTTTTTT | CASSLRGNTGELFF | few | NA | TRBJ2-2 | TRBV12-3/TRBV12-4
TGTGCCAGCAGCCGAGTTGTCGGTCAAGCGGAGGGCTACACCTTC | CASSRVVGQAEGYTF | NA | NA | TRBJ1-2 | TRBV6-6
TGCGCCAGCAGCCAGGTCCCGGGACAGGAGCTGTTTTTT | CASSQVPGQELFF | NA | NA | TRBJ2-2 | TRBV4-3
TGTGCCAGCAGACCGACAGGGAACCCCGCCCAGACGCAGTATTTT | CASRPTGNPAQTQYF | few | TRBD1 | TRBJ2-3 | TRBV7-3
TGCAGCGTGGCACAGGAACCAACTAATGAAAAACTGTTTTTT | CSVAQEPTNEKLFF | few | NA | TRBJ1-4 | TRBV29-1
TGTGCCTGGAGTGTACTTAGCAATCAGCCCCAGCATTTT | CAWSVLSNQPQHF | few | NA | TRBJ1-5 | TRBV30
TGTGCCATCAGCGCCCTTGGGGGGCTTGAAGAAAAACTGTTTTTT | CAISALGGLEEKLFF | NA | NA | TRBJ1-4 | TRBV10-3
TGTGCCAGCAGTCGTGGACTAGCGGGGGTGGAGCAGTACTTC | CASSRGLAGVEQYF | many | TRBD2 | TRBJ2-7 | TRBV6-6
TGTGCCATCAGCAGTACCATGAACACTGAAGCTTTCTTT | CAISSTMNTEAFF | few | NA | TRBJ1-1 | TRBV10-3
TGTGCCAGCAGTTCTTATCAGGGTGAGCAGTTCTTC | CASSSYQGEQFF | few | NA | TRBJ2-1 | TRBV6-2/TRBV6-3
TGCAGCGTAGGTGGACAGGGGAACTATGGCTACACCTTC | CSVGGQGNYGYTF | many | TRBD1 | TRBJ1-2 | TRBV29-1
TGTGCCAGCAGTTGGACTGGGAGGGGCTACACCTTC | CASSWTGRGYTF | few | NA | TRBJ1-2 | TRBV12-3/TRBV12-4
TGTGCCAGCAGTTTAGGGGGGGGCCAAGATACGCAGTATTTT | CASSLGGGQDTQYF | few | NA | TRBJ2-3 | TRBV12-3/TRBV12-4
TGTGCCAGCAGCCAAGGATTGGACTTTAGCACAGATACGCAGTATTTT | CASSQGLDFSTDTQYF | NA | NA | TRBJ2-3 | TRBV4-2
TGCGCCAGCAGCTTGGTCGGGGGCGATGCTAACTATGGCTACACCTTC | CASSLVGGDANYGYTF | NA | NA | TRBJ1-2 | TRBV5-1
TGTGCCAGCAGCCAAGATCAGGGGCGCAGAGAGACCCAGTACTTC | CASSQDQGRRETQYF | few | NA | TRBJ2-5 | TRBV3-1
TGTGCCATCAGCCCCAACAGGGGGGGGACCCCCTACGAGCAGTACTTC | CAISPNRGGTPYEQYF | NA | NA | TRBJ2-7 | TRBV10-3
TGTGCCAGTAGAATTAACAGGGGGGACACTGAAGCTTTCTTT | CASRINRGDTEAFF | NA | TRBD1 | TRBJ1-1 | TRBV19
TGTGCCAGCAGCGTAAGACAGGGGGATGATGAGCAGTTCTTC | CASSVRQGDDEQFF | NA | TRBD1 | TRBJ2-1 | TRBV9
TGCGCCAGCAGATCATTAAAAGGGAACACTGAAGCTTTCTTT | CASRSLKGNTEAFF | few | NA | TRBJ1-1 | TRBV4-1
TGTGCCACCAGTGAGAGGACTTCCTACGAGCAGTACTTC | CATSERTSYEQYF | many | NA | TRBJ2-7 | TRBV24-1
TGCGCCAGCAGCCAGAGGGGGGTGGGGGACACTGAAGCTTTCTTT | CASSQRGVGDTEAFF | few | NA | TRBJ1-1 | TRBV4-1
TGCGCCAGCAGCCGGGACAGGGTCGAACCCCAGCATTTT | CASSRDRVEPQHF | few | TRBD1 | TRBJ1-5 | TRBV10-2
TGTGCCAGCAGCTTGGGAAGGGCACAGAACACTGAAGCTTTCTTT | CASSLGRAQNTEAFF | few | NA | TRBJ1-1 | TRBV7-2
TGCGCCAGCAGCCAGAGACAGGGGTCTCAGGAGACCCAGTACTTC | CASSQRQGSQETQYF | many | TRBD1 | TRBJ2-5 | TRBV4-3
TGTGCCAGCGAGAACAGGGACGAGCAGTACTTC | CASENRDEQYF | NA | NA | TRBJ2-7 | TRBV18
TGTGCCAGCAGGACCGGGACAGGGTGGACTAATGAAAAACTGTTTTTT | CASRTGTGWTNEKLFF | few | TRBD1 | TRBJ1-4 | TRBV7-9
TGCAGTGCTAGAGATGGGGGTTCTGGGGCCAACGTCCTGACTTTC | CSARDGGSGANVLTF | NA | NA | TRBJ2-6 | TRBV20-1
TGTGCCAGCAGATCCGGGACAGGGCTCTACGAGCAGTACTTC | CASRSGTGLYEQYF | NA | TRBD1 | TRBJ2-7 | TRBV6-1
TGTGCCAGCAGAGCGCGCGGACCCACCGGGGAGCTGTTTTTT | CASRARGPTGELFF | NA | NA | TRBJ2-2 | TRBV7-3
TGTGCCAGTAGTATTGTTAGCGCTTCCTACAATGAGCAGTTCTTC | CASSIVSASYNEQFF | NA | NA | TRBJ2-1 | TRBV19
TGTGCCACCTCCGTCGGTGCGCAAGAGACCCAGTACTTC | CATSVGAQETQYF | few | NA | TRBJ2-5 | TRBV7-2
TGTGCCAGCAGCTTATATGGGGATACGCAGTATTTT | CASSLYGDTQYF | many | NA | TRBJ2-3 | TRBV7-2
TGTGCCAGCTCACCACCGATAGGGCAAACTGAAGCTTTCTTT | CASSPPIGQTEAFF | few | NA | TRBJ1-1 | TRBV18
TGCAGTGCTAGAGTGTCAGGAAAGAGGATGGGTGGCTACACCTTC | CSARVSGKRMGGYTF | few | NA | TRBJ1-2 | TRBV20-1